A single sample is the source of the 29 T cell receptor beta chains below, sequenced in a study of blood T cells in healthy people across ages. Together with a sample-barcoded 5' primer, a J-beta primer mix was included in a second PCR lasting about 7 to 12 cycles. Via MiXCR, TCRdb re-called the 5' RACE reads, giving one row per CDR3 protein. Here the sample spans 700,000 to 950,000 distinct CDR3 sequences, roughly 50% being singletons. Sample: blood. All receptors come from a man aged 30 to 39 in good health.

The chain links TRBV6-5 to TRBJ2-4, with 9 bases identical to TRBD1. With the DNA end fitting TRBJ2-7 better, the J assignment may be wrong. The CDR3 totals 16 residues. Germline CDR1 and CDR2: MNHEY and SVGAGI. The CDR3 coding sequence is TGTGCCAGCAGACGAACTTCGACAGGGGGAACCTACGAGCAGTACTTC. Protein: CASRRTSTGGTYEQYF.

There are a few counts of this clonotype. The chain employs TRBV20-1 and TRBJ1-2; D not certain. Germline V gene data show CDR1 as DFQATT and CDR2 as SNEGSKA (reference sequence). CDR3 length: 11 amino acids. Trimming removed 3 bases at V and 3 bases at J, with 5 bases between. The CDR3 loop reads CSASQDYGYTF. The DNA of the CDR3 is TGCAGTGCTAGCCAGGACTATGGCTACACCTTC.

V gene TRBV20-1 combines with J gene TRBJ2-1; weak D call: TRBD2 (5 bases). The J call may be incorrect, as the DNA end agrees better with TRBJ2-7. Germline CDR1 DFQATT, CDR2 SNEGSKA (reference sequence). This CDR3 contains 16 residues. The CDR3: CSAIHLTRRSYNEQYF. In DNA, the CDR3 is TGCAGTGCTATCCACCTTACTAGGCGGTCCTACAATGAGCAGTACTTC.

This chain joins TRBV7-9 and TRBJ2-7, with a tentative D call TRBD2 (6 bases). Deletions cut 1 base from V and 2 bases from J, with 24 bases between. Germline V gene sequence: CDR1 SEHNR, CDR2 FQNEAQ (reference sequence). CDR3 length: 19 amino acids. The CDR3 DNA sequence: TGTGCCAGCAGCTTAGGGAGAGGGGCGCACGGGAGCGATACCTACGAGCAGTACTTC. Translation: CASSLGRGAHGSDTYEQYF. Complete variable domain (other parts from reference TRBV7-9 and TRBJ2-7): DTGVSQNPRHKITKRGQNVTFRCDPISEHNRLYWYRQTLGQGPEFLTYFQNEAQLEKSRLLSDRFSAERPKGSFSTLEIQRTEQGDSAMYLCASSLGRGAHGSDTYEQYFGPGTRLTVT.

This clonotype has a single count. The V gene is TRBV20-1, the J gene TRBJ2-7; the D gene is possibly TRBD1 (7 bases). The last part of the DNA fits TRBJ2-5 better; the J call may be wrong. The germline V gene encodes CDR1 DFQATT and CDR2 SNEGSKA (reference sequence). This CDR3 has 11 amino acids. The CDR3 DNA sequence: TGCAGTGCCAGGGGGGTCGGGACCCAGTACTTC. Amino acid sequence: CSARGVGTQYF.

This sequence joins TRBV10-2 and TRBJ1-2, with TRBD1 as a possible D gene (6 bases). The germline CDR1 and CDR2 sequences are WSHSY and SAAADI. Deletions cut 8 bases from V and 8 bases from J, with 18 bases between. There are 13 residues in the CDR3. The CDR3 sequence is CASYNTGWQGYTF. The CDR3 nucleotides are TGCGCCAGCTACAATACAGGGTGGCAGGGCTACACCTTC.

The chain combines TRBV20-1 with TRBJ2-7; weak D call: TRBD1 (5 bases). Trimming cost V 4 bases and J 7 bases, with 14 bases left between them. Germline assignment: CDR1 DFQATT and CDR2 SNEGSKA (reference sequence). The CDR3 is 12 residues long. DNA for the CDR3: TGCAGTGCTATTCGACAGTACAATGAGCAGTACTTC. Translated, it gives CSAIRQYNEQYF.

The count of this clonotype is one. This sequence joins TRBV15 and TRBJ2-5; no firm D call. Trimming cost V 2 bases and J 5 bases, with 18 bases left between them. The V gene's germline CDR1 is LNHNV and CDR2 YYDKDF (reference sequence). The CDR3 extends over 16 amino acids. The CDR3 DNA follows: TGTGCCACCAGCAGACCTCCTAATGGTGCTCGGGAGACCCAGTACTTC. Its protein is CATSRPPNGARETQYF.

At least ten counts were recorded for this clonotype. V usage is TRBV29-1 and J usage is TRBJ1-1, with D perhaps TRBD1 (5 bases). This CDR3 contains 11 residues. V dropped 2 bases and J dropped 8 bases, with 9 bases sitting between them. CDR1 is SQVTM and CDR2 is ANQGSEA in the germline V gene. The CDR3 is CSVEKGAEAFF. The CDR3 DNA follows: TGCAGCGTTGAAAAAGGGGCCGAAGCTTTCTTT.

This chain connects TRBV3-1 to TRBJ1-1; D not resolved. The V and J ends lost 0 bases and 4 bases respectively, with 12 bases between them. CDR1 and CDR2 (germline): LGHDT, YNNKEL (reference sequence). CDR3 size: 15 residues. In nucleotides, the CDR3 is TGTGCCAGCAGCCAAGACGACATGGGTGGCACTGAAGCTTTCTTT. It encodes CASSQDDMGGTEAFF. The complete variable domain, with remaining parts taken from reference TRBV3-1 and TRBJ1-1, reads DTAVSQTPKYLVTQMGNDKSIKCEQNLGHDTMYWYKQDSKKFLKIMFSYNNKELIINETVPNRFSPKSPDKAHLNLHINSLELGDSAVYFCASSQDDMGGTEAFFGQGTRLTVV.

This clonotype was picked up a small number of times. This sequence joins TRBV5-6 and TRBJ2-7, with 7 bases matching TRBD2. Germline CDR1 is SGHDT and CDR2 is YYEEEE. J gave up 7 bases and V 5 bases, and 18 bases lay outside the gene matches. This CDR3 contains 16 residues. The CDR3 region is CASSYTYGEGHTEQYF. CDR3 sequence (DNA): TGTGCCAGCAGTTATACATATGGGGAGGGCCATACGGAGCAGTACTTC. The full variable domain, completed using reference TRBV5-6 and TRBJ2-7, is DAGVTQSPTHLIKTRGQQVTLRCSPKSGHDTVSWYQQALGQGPQFIFQYYEEEERQRGNFPDRFSGHQFPNYSSELNVNALLLGDSALYLCASSYTYGEGHTEQYFGPGTRLTVT.

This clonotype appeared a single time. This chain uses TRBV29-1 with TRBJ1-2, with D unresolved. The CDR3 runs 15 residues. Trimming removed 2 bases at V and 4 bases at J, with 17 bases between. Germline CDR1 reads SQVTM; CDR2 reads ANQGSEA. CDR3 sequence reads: CSVEKRVVLVYGYTF. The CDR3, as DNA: TGCAGCGTTGAAAAACGAGTGGTCCTAGTCTATGGCTACACCTTC.

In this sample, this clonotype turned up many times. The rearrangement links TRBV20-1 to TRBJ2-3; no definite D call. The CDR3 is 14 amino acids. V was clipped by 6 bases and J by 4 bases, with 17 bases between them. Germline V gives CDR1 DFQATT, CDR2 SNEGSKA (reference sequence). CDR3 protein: CSALDWVGADTQYF. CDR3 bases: TGCAGTGCGTTAGACTGGGTCGGCGCAGATACGCAGTATTTT.

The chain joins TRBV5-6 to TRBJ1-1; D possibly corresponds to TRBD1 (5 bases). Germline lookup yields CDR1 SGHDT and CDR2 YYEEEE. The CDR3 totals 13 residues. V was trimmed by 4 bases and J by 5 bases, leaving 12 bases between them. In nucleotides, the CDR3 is TGTGCCAGCAGCGGGGCCGGGAAGACTGAAGCTTTCTTT. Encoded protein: CASSGAGKTEAFF.

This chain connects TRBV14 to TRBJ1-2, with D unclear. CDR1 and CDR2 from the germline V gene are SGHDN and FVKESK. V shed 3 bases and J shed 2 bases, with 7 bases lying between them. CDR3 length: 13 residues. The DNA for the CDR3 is TGTGCCAGCAGCCACTCAGAAAACTATGGCTACACCTTC. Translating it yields CASSHSENYGYTF.

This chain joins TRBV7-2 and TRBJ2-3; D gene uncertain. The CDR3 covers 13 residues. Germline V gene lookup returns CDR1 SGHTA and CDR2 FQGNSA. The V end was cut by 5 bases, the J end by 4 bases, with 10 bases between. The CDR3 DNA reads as TGTGCCAGCAGCGTATTTGCAGCAGATACGCAGTATTTT. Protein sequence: CASSVFAADTQYF.

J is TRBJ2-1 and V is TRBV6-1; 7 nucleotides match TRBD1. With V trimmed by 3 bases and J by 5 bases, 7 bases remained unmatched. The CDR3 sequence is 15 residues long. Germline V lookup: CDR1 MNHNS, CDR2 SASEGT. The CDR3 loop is CASSEGLGGHNEQFF. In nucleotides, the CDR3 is TGTGCCAGCAGTGAGGGCCTAGGGGGCCACAATGAGCAGTTCTTC.

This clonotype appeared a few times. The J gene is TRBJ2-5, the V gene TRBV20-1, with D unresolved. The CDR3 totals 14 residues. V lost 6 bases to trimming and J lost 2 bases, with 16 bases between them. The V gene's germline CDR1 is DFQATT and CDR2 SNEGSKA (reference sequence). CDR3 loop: CSANPHHTQETQYF. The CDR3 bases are TGCAGTGCGAATCCTCATCATACGCAAGAGACCCAGTACTTC.

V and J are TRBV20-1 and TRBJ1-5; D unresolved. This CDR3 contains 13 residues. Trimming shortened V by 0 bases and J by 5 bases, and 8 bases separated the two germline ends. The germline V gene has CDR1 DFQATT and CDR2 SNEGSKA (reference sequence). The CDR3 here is CSAREKEYQPQHF. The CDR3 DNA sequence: TGCAGTGCTAGAGAGAAAGAATATCAGCCCCAGCATTTT.

The CDR3 bases are TGCGCCAGCAGCCCCCGTCCAGAGGATGAGCAGTTCTTC. It encodes CASSPRPEDEQFF. The chain uses TRBV5-1 and TRBJ2-1, with D unresolved. This CDR3 is 13 amino acids long. The V gene lost 4 bases and the J gene lost 8 bases, with 13 bases spanning the gap. CDR1 and CDR2 from the germline V gene are SGHRS and YFSETQ. The full variable domain, in which reference TRBV5-1 and TRBJ2-1 provide the parts outside the CDR3, is KAGVTQTPRYLIKTRGQQVTLSCSPISGHRSVSWYQQTPGQGLQFLFEYFSETQRNKGNFPGRFSGRQFSNSRSEMNVSTLELGDSALYLCASSPRPEDEQFFGPGTRLTVL.

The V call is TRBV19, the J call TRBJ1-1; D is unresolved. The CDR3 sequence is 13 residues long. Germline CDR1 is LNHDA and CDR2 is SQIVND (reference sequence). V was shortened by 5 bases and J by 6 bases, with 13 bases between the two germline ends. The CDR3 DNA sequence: TGTGCCAGTAGTGCGAGTCTCGGCGCTGAAGCTTTCTTT. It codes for CASSASLGAEAFF.

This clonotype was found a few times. The DNA of the CDR3 is TGTGCCAGCAGTTTAAGGGTGGACACTGAAGCTTTCTTT. Protein product: CASSLRVDTEAFF. The genes are TRBV27 and TRBJ1-1, with D hard to call. The V gene lost 2 bases and the J gene lost 3 bases, with 7 bases spanning the gap. Germline V CDR1 and CDR2: MNHEY, SMNVEV (reference sequence). This CDR3 has 13 amino acids.

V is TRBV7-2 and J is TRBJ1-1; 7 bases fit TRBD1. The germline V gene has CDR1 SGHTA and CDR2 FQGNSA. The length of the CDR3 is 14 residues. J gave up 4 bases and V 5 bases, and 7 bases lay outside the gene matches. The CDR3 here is CASSPSGGPTEAFF. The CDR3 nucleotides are TGTGCCAGCAGCCCGTCAGGGGGACCCACTGAAGCTTTCTTT.

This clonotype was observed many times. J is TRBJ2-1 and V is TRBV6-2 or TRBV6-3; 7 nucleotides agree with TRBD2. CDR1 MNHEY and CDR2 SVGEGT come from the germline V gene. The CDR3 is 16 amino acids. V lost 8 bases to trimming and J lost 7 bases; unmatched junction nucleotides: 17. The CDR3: CASALLGASGKNEQFF. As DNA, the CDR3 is TGTGCCAGCGCCCTGCTAGGGGCTAGCGGAAAAAATGAGCAGTTCTTC.

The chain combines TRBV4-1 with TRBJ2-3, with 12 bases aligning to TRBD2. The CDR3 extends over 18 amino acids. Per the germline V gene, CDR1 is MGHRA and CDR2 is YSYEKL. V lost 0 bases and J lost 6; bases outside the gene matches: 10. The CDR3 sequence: CASSQESEGLAGTDTQYF. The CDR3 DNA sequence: TGCGCCAGCAGCCAAGAGTCCGAGGGACTAGCGGGTACTGATACGCAGTATTTT.

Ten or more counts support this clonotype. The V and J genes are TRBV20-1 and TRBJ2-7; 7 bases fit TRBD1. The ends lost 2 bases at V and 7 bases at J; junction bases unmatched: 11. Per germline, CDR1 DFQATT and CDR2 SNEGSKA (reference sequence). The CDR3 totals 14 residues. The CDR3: CSARRDSTPREQYF. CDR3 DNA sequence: TGCAGTGCTAGACGGGACAGCACTCCTCGGGAGCAGTACTTC.

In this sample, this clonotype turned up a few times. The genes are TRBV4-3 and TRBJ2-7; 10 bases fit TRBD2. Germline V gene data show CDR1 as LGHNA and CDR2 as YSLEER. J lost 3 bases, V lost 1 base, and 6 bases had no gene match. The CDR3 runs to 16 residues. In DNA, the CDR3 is TGCGCCAGCAGCCAAGGCGCTAGCGGGGGTGGCTACGAGCAGTACTTC. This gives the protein CASSQGASGGGYEQYF.

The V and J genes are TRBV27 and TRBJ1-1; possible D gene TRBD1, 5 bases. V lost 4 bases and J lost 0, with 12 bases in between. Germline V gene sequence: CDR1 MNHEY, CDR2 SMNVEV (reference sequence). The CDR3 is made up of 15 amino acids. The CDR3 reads CASSSYTGMNTEAFF. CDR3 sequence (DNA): TGTGCCAGCAGTTCATACACAGGTATGAACACTGAAGCTTTCTTT.

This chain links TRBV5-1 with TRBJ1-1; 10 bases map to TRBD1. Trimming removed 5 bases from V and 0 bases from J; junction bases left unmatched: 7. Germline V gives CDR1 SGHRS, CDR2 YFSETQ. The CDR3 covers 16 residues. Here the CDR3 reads CASRGQGDLMNTEAFF. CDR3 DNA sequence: TGCGCCAGCAGAGGACAGGGGGACCTTATGAACACTGAAGCTTTCTTT.